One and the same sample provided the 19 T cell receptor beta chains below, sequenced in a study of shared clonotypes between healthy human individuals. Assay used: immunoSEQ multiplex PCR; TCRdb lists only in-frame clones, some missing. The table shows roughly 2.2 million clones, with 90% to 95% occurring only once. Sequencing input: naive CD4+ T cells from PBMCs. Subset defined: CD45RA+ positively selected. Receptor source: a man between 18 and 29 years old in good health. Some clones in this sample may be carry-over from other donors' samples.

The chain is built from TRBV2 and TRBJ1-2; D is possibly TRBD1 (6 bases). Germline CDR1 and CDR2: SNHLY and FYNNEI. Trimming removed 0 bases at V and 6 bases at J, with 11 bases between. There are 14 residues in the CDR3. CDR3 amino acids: CASSEAGGVDGYTF. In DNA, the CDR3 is TGTGCCAGCAGTGAAGCGGGGGGCGTGGATGGCTACACCTTC.

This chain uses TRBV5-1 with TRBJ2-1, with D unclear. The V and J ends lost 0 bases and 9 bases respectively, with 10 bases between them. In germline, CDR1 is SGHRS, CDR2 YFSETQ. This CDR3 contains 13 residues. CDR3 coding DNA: TGCGCCAGCAGCTTGGCCCAAGGACGTGAGCAGTTCTTC. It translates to CASSLAQGREQFF.

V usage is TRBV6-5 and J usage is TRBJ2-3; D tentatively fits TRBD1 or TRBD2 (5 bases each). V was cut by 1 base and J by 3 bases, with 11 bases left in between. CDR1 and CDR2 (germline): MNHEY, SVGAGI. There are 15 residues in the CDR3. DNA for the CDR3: TGTGCCAGCAGTTACTTTGAGAGGGGTACAGATACGCAGTATTTT. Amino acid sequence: CASSYFERGTDTQYF.

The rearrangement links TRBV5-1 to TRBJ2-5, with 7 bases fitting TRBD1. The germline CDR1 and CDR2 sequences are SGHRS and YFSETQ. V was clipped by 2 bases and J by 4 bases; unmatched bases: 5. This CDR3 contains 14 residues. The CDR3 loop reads CASSFERGLETQYF. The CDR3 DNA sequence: TGCGCCAGCAGCTTCGAAAGGGGGCTAGAGACCCAGTACTTC.

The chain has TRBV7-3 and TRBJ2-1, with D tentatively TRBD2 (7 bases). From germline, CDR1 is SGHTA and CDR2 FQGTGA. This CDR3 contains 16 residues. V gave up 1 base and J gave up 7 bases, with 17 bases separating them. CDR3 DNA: TGTGCCAGCAGCTTAATGGCCGCGGGGGCAGGGAATGAGCAGTTCTTC. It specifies CASSLMAAGAGNEQFF.

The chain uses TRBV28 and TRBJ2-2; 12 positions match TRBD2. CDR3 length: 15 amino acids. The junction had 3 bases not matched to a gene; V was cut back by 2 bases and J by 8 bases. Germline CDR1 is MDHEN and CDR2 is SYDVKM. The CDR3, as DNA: TGTGCCAGCAGTTTAAGAACTAGCGGGAGGGGGGAGCTGTTTTTT. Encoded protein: CASSLRTSGRGELFF.

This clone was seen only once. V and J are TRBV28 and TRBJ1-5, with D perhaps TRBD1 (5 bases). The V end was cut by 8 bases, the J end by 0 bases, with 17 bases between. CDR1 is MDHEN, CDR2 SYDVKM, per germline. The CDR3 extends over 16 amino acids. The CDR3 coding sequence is TGTGCCAGCCGACCGGGACGGCCTCATAGCAATCAGCCCCAGCATTTT. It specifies CASRPGRPHSNQPQHF.

CDR3 coding DNA: TGTGCCAGCAGCTTTCGGGAGGGGGCGAGTGAAAAACTGTTTTTT. Its protein product is CASSFREGASEKLFF. This chain uses TRBV5-6 with TRBJ1-4; 7 positions agree with TRBD1. V was clipped by 2 bases and J by 7 bases; unmatched bases: 8. The CDR3 totals 15 residues. The V gene's germline CDR1 is SGHDT and CDR2 YYEEEE.

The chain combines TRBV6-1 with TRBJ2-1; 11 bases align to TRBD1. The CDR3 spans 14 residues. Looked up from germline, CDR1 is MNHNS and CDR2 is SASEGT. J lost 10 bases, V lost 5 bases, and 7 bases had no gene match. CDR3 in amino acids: CASSSTGQGEEQFF. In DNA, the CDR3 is TGTGCCAGCAGTTCTACGGGACAGGGGGAAGAGCAGTTCTTC.

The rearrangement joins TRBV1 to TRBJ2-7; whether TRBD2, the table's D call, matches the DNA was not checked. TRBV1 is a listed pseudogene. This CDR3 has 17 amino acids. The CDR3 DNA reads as TGCACCAGCAGCCCTGGCGCTAGCGGGAAAACGACCTACGAGCAGTACTTC. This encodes CTSSPGASGKTTYEQYF.

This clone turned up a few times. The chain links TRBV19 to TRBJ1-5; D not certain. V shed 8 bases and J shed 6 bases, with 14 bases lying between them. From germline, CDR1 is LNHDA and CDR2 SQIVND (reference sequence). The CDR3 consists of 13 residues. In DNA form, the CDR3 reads TGTGCCAGTGAACTGGGGAGATCTCAGCCCCAGCATTTT. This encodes CASELGRSQPQHF.

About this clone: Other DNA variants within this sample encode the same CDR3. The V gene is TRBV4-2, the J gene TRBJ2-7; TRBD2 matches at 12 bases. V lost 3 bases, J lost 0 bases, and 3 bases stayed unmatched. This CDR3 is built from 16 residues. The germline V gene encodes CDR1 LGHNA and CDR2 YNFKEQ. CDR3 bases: TGTGCCAGCAGCCAGGGACTAGCGGGCAGCTCCTACGAGCAGTACTTC. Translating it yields CASSQGLAGSSYEQYF.

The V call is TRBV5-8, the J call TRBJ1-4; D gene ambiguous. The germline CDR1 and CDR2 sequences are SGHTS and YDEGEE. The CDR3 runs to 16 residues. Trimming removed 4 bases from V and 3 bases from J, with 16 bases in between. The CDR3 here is CASSPSGFGANEKLFF. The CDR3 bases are TGTGCCAGCAGCCCCAGCGGGTTCGGGGCTAATGAAAAACTGTTTTTT. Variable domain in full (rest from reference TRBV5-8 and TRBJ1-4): EAGVTQSPTHLIKTRGQQATLRCSPISGHTSVYWYQQALGLGLQFLLWYDEGEERNRGNFPPRFSGRQFPNYSSELNVNALELEDSALYLCASSPSGFGANEKLFFGSGTQLSVL.

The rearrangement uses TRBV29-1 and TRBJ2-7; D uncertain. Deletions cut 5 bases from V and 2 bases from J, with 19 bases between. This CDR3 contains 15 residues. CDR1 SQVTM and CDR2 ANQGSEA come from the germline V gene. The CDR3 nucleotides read TGCAGCGTTACCGACCGAGACTTGGTCCCCTACGAGCAGTACTTC. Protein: CSVTDRDLVPYEQYF.

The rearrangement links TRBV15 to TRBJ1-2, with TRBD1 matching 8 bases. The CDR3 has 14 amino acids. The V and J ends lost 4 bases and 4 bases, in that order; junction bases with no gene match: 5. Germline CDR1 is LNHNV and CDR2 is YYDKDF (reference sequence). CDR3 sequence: CATSTTGEGYGYTF. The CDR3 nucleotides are TGTGCCACCAGCACGACAGGGGAGGGCTATGGCTACACCTTC.

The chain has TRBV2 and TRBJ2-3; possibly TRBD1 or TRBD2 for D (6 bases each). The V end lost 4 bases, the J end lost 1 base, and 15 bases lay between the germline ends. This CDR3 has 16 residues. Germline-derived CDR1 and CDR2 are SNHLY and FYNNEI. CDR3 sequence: CASSVQGSGGTDTQYF. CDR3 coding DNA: TGTGCCAGCAGTGTCCAGGGGTCGGGAGGCACAGATACGCAGTATTTT. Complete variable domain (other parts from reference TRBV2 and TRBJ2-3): EPEVTQTPSHQVTQMGQEVILRCVPISNHLYFYWYRQILGQKVEFLVSFYNNEISEKSEIFDDQFSVERPDGSNFTLKIRSTKLEDSAMYFCASSVQGSGGTDTQYFGPGTRLTVL.

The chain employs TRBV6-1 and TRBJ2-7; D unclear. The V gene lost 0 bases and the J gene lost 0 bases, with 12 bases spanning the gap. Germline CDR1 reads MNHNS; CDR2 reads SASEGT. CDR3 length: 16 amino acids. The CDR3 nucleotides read TGTGCCAGCAGTGAAGCCCCGGAAGGAGCCTCCTACGAGCAGTACTTC. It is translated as CASSEAPEGASYEQYF.

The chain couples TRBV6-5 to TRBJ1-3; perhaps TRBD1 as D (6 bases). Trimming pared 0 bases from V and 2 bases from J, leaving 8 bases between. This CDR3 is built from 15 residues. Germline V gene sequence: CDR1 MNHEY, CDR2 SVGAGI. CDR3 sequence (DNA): TGTGCCAGCAGTTACTCGGGACACCCTGGAAACACCATATATTTT. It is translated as CASSYSGHPGNTIYF.

CDR3 DNA sequence: TGTGCCAGCAGAGGGGGTACCTACGAGCAGTACTTC. It translates to CASRGGTYEQYF. The chain joins TRBV2 to TRBJ2-7, with D tentatively TRBD1 (6 bases). From germline, CDR1 is SNHLY and CDR2 FYNNEI. V lost 6 bases and J 2 bases, leaving 8 bases between the germline ends. This CDR3 comprises 12 residues.